One and the same sample provided the 22 T cell receptor beta chains below, sequenced in a study of naive and memory T cell subsets. The SP2 primer and nested alpha and beta constant region primers amplified ligated cDNA in four rounds. One entry per CDR3 protein results from TCRdb running MiXCR on the 5' RACE reads. The sample consists of 50,000 to 60,000 distinct CDR3 sequences, about 7.1% of them appearing once. TCR cDNA received a 3' ligated oligonucleotide that carried a UMI. These receptors were taken from a female donor in good health.

This clonotype has a count of ten or more. The V gene is TRBV28, the J gene TRBJ1-1; 7 positions agree with TRBD1. Losses at the gene ends were 6 bases for V and 0 bases for J; bases not matched to a gene: 7. From germline, CDR1 is MDHEN and CDR2 SYDVKM. The length of the CDR3 is 15 residues. CDR3 in amino acids: CASRPTTGMNTEAFF. CDR3 DNA sequence: TGTGCCAGCAGACCTACGACAGGGATGAACACTGAAGCTTTCTTT.

This clonotype was counted ten times or more. DNA for the CDR3: TGTGCCAGCAGCTTAGGTGTGGTCCAAGAGACCCAGTACTTC. This translates into CASSLGVVQETQYF. This chain joins TRBV7-6 and TRBJ2-5; D gene unclear. The CDR3 covers 14 residues. Trimming took off 1 base at V and 1 base at J, with 7 bases between the two ends. Germline V gives CDR1 SGHVS, CDR2 FNYEAQ. The full variable domain, completed using reference TRBV7-6 and TRBJ2-5, is GAGVSQSPRYKVTKRGQDVALRCDPISGHVSLYWYRQALGQGPEFLTYFNYEAQQDKSGLPNDRFSAERPEGSISTLTIQRTEQRDSAMYRCASSLGVVQETQYFGPGTRLLVL.

This rearrangement joins TRBV7-9 to TRBJ2-2; D perhaps matches TRBD1 (6 bases). The CDR3 covers 17 residues. Trimming removed 5 bases from V and 0 bases from J, with 16 bases in between. Germline CDR1 and CDR2: SEHNR and FQNEAQ (reference sequence). CDR3 region: CASSLPLGGSNTGELFF. The CDR3 DNA reads as TGTGCCAGCAGCCTTCCGCTTGGGGGCTCGAACACCGGGGAGCTGTTTTTT.

The rearrangement links TRBV7-3 to TRBJ2-2, with D tentatively TRBD2 (6 bases). Trimming pared 1 base from V and 3 bases from J, leaving 15 bases between. CDR3 size: 17 residues. Germline CDR1 reads SGHTA; CDR2 reads FQGTGA. The CDR3 sequence is CASSLIRGPGDTGELFF. In DNA form, the CDR3 reads TGTGCCAGCAGCTTAATTAGAGGGCCGGGGGACACCGGGGAGCTGTTTTTT.

In regard to this clonotype: The conserved final phenylalanine or tryptophan is absent from the CDR3, which likely points to a read error. The DNA for the CDR3 is TGTGCCAGCAGCCCGCTATACGAGCAGTACTCC. Encoded protein: CASSPLYEQYS. The chain links TRBV7-9 to TRBJ2-7; D remains ambiguous. The CDR3 runs to 11 residues. V was pared by 5 bases and J by 4 bases, with 6 bases between. Germline CDR1 SEHNR, CDR2 FQNEAQ (reference sequence).

The gene calls are TRBV20-1 and TRBJ2-5; no reliable D call. Between the trimmed V and J ends, which lost 2 bases and 0 bases, there was a span of 10 bases. This CDR3 is built from 14 residues. Per germline, CDR1 DFQATT and CDR2 SNEGSKA (reference sequence). The CDR3 is CSARRSRYQETQYF. CDR3 sequence (DNA): TGCAGTGCTAGAAGGTCGAGGTACCAAGAGACCCAGTACTTC.

This clonotype was detected only a few times. This chain uses TRBV7-3 with TRBJ2-6, with 7 bases identical to TRBD1. CDR3 length: 18 residues. CDR1 and CDR2 (germline): SGHTA, FQGTGA. V was clipped by 6 bases and J by 0 bases; unmatched bases: 11. The CDR3: CASSRTGTANSGANVLTF. The CDR3 nucleotides are TGTGCCAGCAGTCGAACCGGGACAGCCAACTCTGGGGCCAACGTCCTGACTTTC. Together with reference TRBV7-3 and TRBJ2-6, the CDR3 gives the full variable domain: GAGVSQTPSNKVTEKGKYVELRCDPISGHTALYWYRQSLGQGPEFLIYFQGTGAADDSGLPNDRFFAVRPEGSVSTLKIQRTERGDSAVYLCASSRTGTANSGANVLTFGAGSRLTVL.

The table lists this clonotype with a few counts. V gene TRBV10-3 combines with J gene TRBJ1-6, with 7 bases lining up with TRBD1. After removal of 6 bases from V and 7 bases from J, the junction contained 6 bases not matched to a gene. The length of the CDR3 is 14 residues. Per the germline V gene, CDR1 is ENHRY and CDR2 is SYGVKD. The CDR3: CAISGGTANSPLHF. The CDR3 coding sequence is TGTGCCATCAGCGGTGGGACAGCGAATTCACCCCTCCACTTT.

This clonotype was observed many times. The chain uses TRBV7-3 and TRBJ2-1; the D gene is possibly TRBD2 (7 bases). CDR1 is SGHTA, CDR2 FQGTGA, per germline. This CDR3 spans 15 amino acids. Trimming took off 5 bases at V and 3 bases at J, with 14 bases between the two ends. The DNA of the CDR3 is TGTGCCAGCAGCGTCACGGGGGGCTACTACAATGAGCAGTTCTTC. The encoded protein is CASSVTGGYYNEQFF.

A few counts support this clonotype. The chain has TRBV18 and TRBJ1-1; 9 nucleotides match TRBD1. The CDR3 sequence is 14 residues long. Trimming took 4 bases from V and 8 from J; bases not matched to a gene: 8. Germline V gene sequence: CDR1 KGHSH, CDR2 LQKENI. The CDR3 DNA follows: TGTGCCAGCTCACGGGGGACAGGGTCGATAGAAGCTTTCTTT. Protein sequence: CASSRGTGSIEAFF. Supplemented by reference TRBV18 and TRBJ1-1, the full variable domain reads NAGVMQNPRHLVRRRGQEARLRCSPMKGHSHVYWYRQLPEEGLKFMVYLQKENIIDESGMPKERFSAEFPKEGPSILRIQQVVRGDSAAYFCASSRGTGSIEAFFGQGTRLTVV.

This clonotype was seen only a few times. The chain employs TRBV24-1 and TRBJ2-2; D remains unclear. In germline, CDR1 is KGHDR, CDR2 SFDVKD. The CDR3 sequence is 14 residues long. V lost 4 bases, J lost 1 base, and 6 bases lay in between. CDR3 amino acids: CATSEPGNTGELFF. Here the CDR3 DNA reads TGTGCCACCAGTGAACCGGGGAACACCGGGGAGCTGTTTTTT.

This clonotype has at least ten counts. CDR3 bases: TGTGCCAGCAGCTATACCCACAGGGGCGGGGGCAATCAGCCCCAGCATTTT. Amino acids: CASSYTHRGGGNQPQHF. The chain recombines TRBV5-6 with TRBJ1-5, with 7 nucleotides matching TRBD1. CDR1 is SGHDT, CDR2 YYEEEE, per germline. The CDR3 runs 17 residues. V lost 3 bases, J lost 2 bases, and 11 bases stayed unmatched.

This clonotype showed up many times. The rearrangement joins TRBV20-1 to TRBJ1-1; D gene uncertain. This CDR3 region has 10 residues. Trimming cost V 3 bases and J 8 bases, with 7 bases left between them. Germline loops: CDR1 DFQATT, CDR2 SNEGSKA (reference sequence). CDR3 DNA: TGCAGTGCTAGGGAGGGAGAAGCTTTCTTT. Amino acid sequence: CSAREGEAFF.

This clonotype was recorded many times. The J gene is TRBJ2-1, the V gene TRBV20-1; D is unclear. CDR1 is DFQATT, CDR2 SNEGSKA, per germline (reference sequence). V was shortened by 3 bases and J by 1 base, with 13 bases between the two germline ends. The CDR3 contains 15 residues. The CDR3 loop is CSASQIRDSYNEQFF. As DNA, the CDR3 is TGCAGTGCTAGTCAAATTAGGGATTCCTACAATGAGCAGTTCTTC.

This rearrangement joins TRBV19 to TRBJ2-3; no definite D call. Germline assignment: CDR1 LNHDA and CDR2 SQIVND (reference sequence). Between the trimmed V and J ends, which lost 6 bases and 4 bases, there was a span of 11 bases. This CDR3 is built from 13 residues. The CDR3 nucleotides read TGTGCCAGTAGCGCCCGGGCCGCAGATACGCAGTATTTT. Protein product: CASSARAADTQYF.

This clonotype was detected ten times or more. The chain links TRBV24-1 to TRBJ2-2; D might be TRBD1 (5 bases). Trimming pared 5 bases from V and 7 bases from J, leaving 7 bases between. CDR3 length: 12 amino acids. Germline lookup yields CDR1 KGHDR and CDR2 SFDVKD. CDR3 amino acids: CATSGGHGELFF. In DNA, the CDR3 is TGTGCCACCAGTGGGGGCCACGGGGAGCTGTTTTTT.

The sample holds many counts of this clonotype. The chain uses TRBV6-7 and TRBJ1-5; D may be TRBD1 (6 bases). TRBV6-7 is an open reading frame whose function is uncertain. This CDR3 has 18 amino acids. With 6 bases removed from V and 2 bases from J, the gap between germline ends came to 23 bases. CDR3 amino acids: CASSPPPGGGGRNQPQHF. CDR3 DNA: TGTGCCAGCAGCCCCCCGCCCGGGGGCGGAGGTCGCAATCAGCCCCAGCATTTT.

This rearrangement joins TRBV19 to TRBJ1-5; D is perhaps TRBD1 (6 bases). CDR3 length equals 15 residues. Trimming stripped 1 base from V and 6 bases from J, with 13 bases between. Germline CDR1 LNHDA, CDR2 SQIVND (reference sequence). The CDR3 DNA reads TGTGCCAGTAGTATAGTAGGGGACACAGTTCAGCCCCAGCATTTT. As protein: CASSIVGDTVQPQHF. The full variable domain, completed using reference TRBV19 and TRBJ1-5, is DGGITQSPKYLFRKEGQNVTLSCEQNLNHDAMYWYRQDPGQGLRLIYYSQIVNDFQKGDIAEGYSVSREKKESFPLTVTSAQKNPTAFYLCASSIVGDTVQPQHFGDGTRLSIL.

V and J are TRBV30 and TRBJ1-4; TRBD1 is a possible D gene (5 bases). Trimming took off 4 bases at V and 7 bases at J, with 16 bases between the two ends. Germline CDR1 is GTSNPN and CDR2 is SVGIG (reference sequence). The CDR3 has 14 amino acids. CDR3 residues: CAWTRRQGFEKLFF. The CDR3 DNA reads TGTGCCTGGACAAGGCGGCAGGGTTTTGAAAAACTGTTTTTT.

This clonotype was recorded a few times. This chain uses TRBV4-1 with TRBJ2-3; D not certain. V lost 0 bases, J lost 1 base, and 8 bases lay in between. The germline V gene encodes CDR1 MGHRA and CDR2 YSYEKL. The CDR3 is 15 residues long. CDR3 DNA sequence: TGCGCCAGCAGCCAAGATCGTCGACGCACAGATACGCAGTATTTT. It is translated as CASSQDRRRTDTQYF.

This clonotype has a handful of counts. The CDR3 loop reads CASLAENTGELFF. In DNA, the CDR3 is TGCGCCAGCTTGGCAGAAAACACCGGGGAGCTGTTTTTT. The J gene is TRBJ2-2, the V gene TRBV5-1; no reliable D call. Germline CDR1 is SGHRS and CDR2 is YFSETQ. The CDR3 length is 13 residues. Trimming left V 7 bases short and J 2 bases short, with 9 bases between.

The sample holds a few counts of this clonotype. This chain connects TRBV12-3 or TRBV12-4 to TRBJ1-5; no reliable D call. V dropped 2 bases and J dropped 5 bases, with 4 bases sitting between them. CDR3 size: 12 residues. The CDR3 here is CASSLWDQPQHF. The DNA for the CDR3 is TGTGCCAGCAGTTTATGGGATCAGCCCCAGCATTTT.